Listed below are T cell receptor beta chains from one sample, sequenced in a study of cytomegalovirus exposure and HLA in healthy donors. The assay was immunoSEQ multiplex PCR, and TCRdb's table has in-frame clones only and misses some. This sample contains roughly 120,000 clones. The specimen was PBMCs. These receptors all come from a man aged 30 to 45 in good health and CMV-seronegative. Both conserved end residues are part of each CDR3. The D gene is left open where the match is weak.

j_call v_call d_call cdr3_nt cdr3_aa
TRBJ2-7 TRBV29-1 TRBD2 TGCAGCGTGGACGGCGGGGGGTTATACGAGCAGTACTTC CSVDGGGLYEQYF
TRBJ1-1 TRBV6-5 . TGTGCCAGCAGTTACAAGGCCAGGGGCACTGAAGCTTTCTTT CASSYKARGTEAFF
TRBJ2-3 TRBV7-2 . TGTGCCAGCAGCTCCTCACAGGGTGTCGGTACGCAGTATTTT CASSSSQGVGTQYF
TRBJ2-7 TRBV5-1 TRBD1 TGCGCCAGCAGCAGTGGACAGGGACGGGCCTACGAGCAGTACTTC CASSSGQGRAYEQYF
TRBJ2-5 TRBV2 . TGTGCCAGCAGTGACTCTAGCGTCGGAGAGACCCAGTACTTC CASSDSSVGETQYF
TRBJ2-1 TRBV5-4 . TGTGCCAGCAGCCGCAGCCTAACAGTTAGCTCCTACAATGAGCAGTTCTTC CASSRSLTVSSYNEQFF
TRBJ1-2 TRBV7-8 TRBD1 TGTGCCAGCAGCTTAAGGGACAGGCAATATGGCTACACCTTC CASSLRDRQYGYTF
TRBJ2-1 TRBV7-6 . TGTGCCAGCAGCTTAGCCGGTGCCTACAATGAGCAGTTCTTC CASSLAGAYNEQFF
TRBJ1-2 TRBV2 . TGTGCCAGCACCGGACAGACAAACTATGGCTACACCTTC CASTGQTNYGYTF
TRBJ1-5 TRBV2 . TGTGCCAGCAGTGCGGGACTGAGAGGCGATCAGCCCCAGCATTTT CASSAGLRGDQPQHF
TRBJ2-7 TRBV18 . TGTGCCAGCTCACTACCGACAGGAGCCCCCTACGAGCAGTACTTC CASSLPTGAPYEQYF
TRBJ2-3 TRBV5-6 TRBD2 TGTGCCAGCAGCTTGCTAGCGGGGGTCCCGGTTACGCAGTATTTT CASSLLAGVPVTQYF